The clone carrying this T cell receptor (beta chain) was picked up a small number of times. The data originate from a study of blood T cell repertoires in COVID-19. The CDR3 totals 14 residues. V gave up 7 bases and J gave up 4 bases, with 17 bases separating them. Germline assignment: CDR1 SGHRS and CDR2 YFSETQ. Data came from immunoSEQ multiplex PCR; TCRdb stores just in-frame clones and leaves some out. Seen here are 350,000 or so clones, roughly 86% observed once, and the top ten hold 0.85% to 1.3%. The specimen was PBMCs or T cells enriched from blood (not recorded which). The TCR comes from a woman aged 30 to 39 who had been exposed to COVID-19. The rearrangement joins TRBV5-1 to TRBJ1-1; D unclear. CDR3: CASCAMPGPTEAFF. In DNA form, the CDR3 reads TGCGCCAGCTGCGCCATGCCTGGGCCCACTGAAGCTTTCTTT.